Ten or more counts support the clone carrying this TCR beta chain. Its antigen remains unidentified. This sample is drawn from a study of blood T cells in healthy people across ages. PBMCs, at least 6 million per sample, were isolated. V was clipped by 2 bases and J by 3 bases, with 9 bases between them. Germline V CDR1 and CDR2: MNHNY, SVGAGI (reference sequence). There are 14 residues in the CDR3. Primed by a sample-barcoded 5' primer and a J-beta primer mix, a second PCR proceeded for roughly 6 to 12 cycles. TCRdb re-analysed the 5' RACE reads in MiXCR, keeping a single row per CDR3 protein. The sample carries about 1.1 million distinct CDR3 sequences, approximately 38% recorded once. Whole-study results and caveats: Age advanced and TCR beta diversity per million T cells fell, roughly linearly. Diversity was higher, and naive CD4+ cells more numerous, in long-lived donors than in aged donors.

Sequencing was carried out using blood. This sequence originates from a man aged 18 to 30 in good health. This chain links TRBV6-6 with TRBJ2-3, with D maybe TRBD1 (5 bases). CDR3 region: CASSYNAGTDTQYF. The CDR3 coding sequence is TGTGCCAGCAGTTACAACGCAGGGACAGATACGCAGTATTTT.